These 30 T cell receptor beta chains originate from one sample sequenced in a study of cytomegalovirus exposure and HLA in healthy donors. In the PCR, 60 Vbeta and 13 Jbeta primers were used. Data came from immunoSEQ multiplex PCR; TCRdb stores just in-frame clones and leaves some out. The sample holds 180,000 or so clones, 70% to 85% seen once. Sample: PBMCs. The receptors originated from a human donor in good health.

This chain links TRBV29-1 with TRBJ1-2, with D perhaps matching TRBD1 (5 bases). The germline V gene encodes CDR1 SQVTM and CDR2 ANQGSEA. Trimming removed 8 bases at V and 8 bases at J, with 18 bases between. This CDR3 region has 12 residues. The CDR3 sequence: CSSPGLAGGYTF. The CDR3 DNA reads TGCAGCTCACCGGGACTTGCCGGAGGCTACACCTTC. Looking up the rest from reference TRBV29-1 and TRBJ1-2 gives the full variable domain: SAVISQKPSRDICQRGTSLTIQCQVDSQVTMMFWYRQQPGQSLTLIATANQGSEATYESGFVIDKFPISRPNLTFSTLTVSNMSPEDSSIYLCSSPGLAGGYTFGSGTRLTVV.

CDR3 in DNA: TGTGCCAGCAGCTCGAGAGGGACAGGGTACAATGAGCAGTTCTTC. The encoded protein is CASSSRGTGYNEQFF. The chain couples TRBV11-3 to TRBJ2-1; TRBD1 agrees at 9 bases. The V segment lost 4 bases and the J segment 4 bases; nucleotides outside the gene matches: 5. Germline CDR1 and CDR2: SGHNT and YENEEA. CDR3 length: 15 residues.

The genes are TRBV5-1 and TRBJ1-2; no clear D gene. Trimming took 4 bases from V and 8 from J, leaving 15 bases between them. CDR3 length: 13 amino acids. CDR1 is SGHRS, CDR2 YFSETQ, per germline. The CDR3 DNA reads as TGCGCCAGCAGCCCACTAAATACACTCGGCTACACCTTC. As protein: CASSPLNTLGYTF. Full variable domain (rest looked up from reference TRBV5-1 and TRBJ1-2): KAGVTQTPRYLIKTRGQQVTLSCSPISGHRSVSWYQQTPGQGLQFLFEYFSETQRNKGNFPGRFSGRQFSNSRSEMNVSTLELGDSALYLCASSPLNTLGYTFGSGTRLTVV.

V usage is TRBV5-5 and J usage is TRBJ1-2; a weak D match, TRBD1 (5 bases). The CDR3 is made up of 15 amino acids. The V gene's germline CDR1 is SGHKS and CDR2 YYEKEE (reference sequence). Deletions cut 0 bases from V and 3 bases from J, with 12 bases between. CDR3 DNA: TGTGCCAGCAGCTTGGAACAGGCGGGAGACTATGGCTACACCTTC. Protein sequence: CASSLEQAGDYGYTF.

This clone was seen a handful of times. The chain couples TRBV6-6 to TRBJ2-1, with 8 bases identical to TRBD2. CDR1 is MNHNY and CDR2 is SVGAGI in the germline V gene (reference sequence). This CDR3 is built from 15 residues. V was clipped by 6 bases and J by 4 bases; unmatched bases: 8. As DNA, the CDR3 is TGTGCCAGCAGCGACGGGACTAGAGGTTACAATGAGCAGTTCTTC. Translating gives CASSDGTRGYNEQFF.

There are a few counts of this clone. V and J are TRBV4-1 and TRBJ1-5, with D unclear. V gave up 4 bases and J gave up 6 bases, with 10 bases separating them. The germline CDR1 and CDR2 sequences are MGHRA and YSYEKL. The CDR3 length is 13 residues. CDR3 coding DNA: TGCGCCAGCAGCCTCTCCCCCAGTCAGCCCCAGCATTTT. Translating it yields CASSLSPSQPQHF.

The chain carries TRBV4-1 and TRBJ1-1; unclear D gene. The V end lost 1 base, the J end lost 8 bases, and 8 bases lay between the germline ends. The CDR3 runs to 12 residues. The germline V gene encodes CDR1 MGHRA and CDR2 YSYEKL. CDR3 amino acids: CASSQGSSEAFF. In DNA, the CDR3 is TGCGCCAGCAGCCAAGGTTCTTCCGAAGCTTTCTTT.

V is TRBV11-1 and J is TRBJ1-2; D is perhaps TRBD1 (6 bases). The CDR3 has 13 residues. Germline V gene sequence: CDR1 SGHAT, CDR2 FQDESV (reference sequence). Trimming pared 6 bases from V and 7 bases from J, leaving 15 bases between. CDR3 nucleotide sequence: TGTGCCAGCAGTCCACAGGGTCGCGGTGGCTACACCTTC. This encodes CASSPQGRGGYTF.

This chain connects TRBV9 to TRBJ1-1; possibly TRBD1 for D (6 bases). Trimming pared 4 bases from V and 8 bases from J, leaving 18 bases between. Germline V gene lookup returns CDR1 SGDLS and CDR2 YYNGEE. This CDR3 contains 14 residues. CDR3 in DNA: TGTGCCAGCAGCAGGACTGCTCTTGACAGGGAAGCTTTCTTT. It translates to CASSRTALDREAFF.

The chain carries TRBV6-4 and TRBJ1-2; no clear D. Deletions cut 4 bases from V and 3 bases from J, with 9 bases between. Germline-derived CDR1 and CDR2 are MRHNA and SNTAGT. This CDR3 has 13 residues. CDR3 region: CASSAGYDYGYTF. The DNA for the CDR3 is TGTGCCAGCAGTGCCGGGTACGACTATGGCTACACCTTC.

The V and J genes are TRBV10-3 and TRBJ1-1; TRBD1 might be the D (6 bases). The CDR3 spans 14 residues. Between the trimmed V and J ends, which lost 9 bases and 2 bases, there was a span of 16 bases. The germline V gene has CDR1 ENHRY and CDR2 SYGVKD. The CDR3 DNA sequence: TGTGCCATATCTACGACCGGGACAAACACTGAAGCTTTCTTT. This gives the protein CAISTTGTNTEAFF.

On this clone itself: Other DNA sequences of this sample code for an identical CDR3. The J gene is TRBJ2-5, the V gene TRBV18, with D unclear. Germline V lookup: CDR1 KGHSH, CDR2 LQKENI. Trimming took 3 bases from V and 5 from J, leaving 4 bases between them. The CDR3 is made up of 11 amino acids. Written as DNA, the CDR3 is TGTGCCAGCTCACCTGAGGAGACCCAGTACTTC. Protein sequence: CASSPEETQYF.

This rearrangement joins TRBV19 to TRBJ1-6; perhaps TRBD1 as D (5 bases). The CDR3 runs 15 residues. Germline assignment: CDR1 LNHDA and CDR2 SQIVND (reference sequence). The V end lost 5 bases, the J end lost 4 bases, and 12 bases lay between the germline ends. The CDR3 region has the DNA TGTGCCAGTAGTCCCGGACACTCTTATAATTCACCCCTCCACTTT. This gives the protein CASSPGHSYNSPLHF.

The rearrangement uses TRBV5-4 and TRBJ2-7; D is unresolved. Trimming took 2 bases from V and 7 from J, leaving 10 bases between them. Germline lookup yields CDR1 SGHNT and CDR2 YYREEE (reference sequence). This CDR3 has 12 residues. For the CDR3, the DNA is TGTGCCAGCAGCTTAACAACATCGGAGCAGTACTTC. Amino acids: CASSLTTSEQYF. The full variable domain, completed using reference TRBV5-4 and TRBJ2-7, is ETGVTQSPTHLIKTRGQQVTLRCSSQSGHNTVSWYQQALGQGPQFIFQYYREEENGRGNFPPRFSGLQFPNYSSELNVNALELDDSALYLCASSLTTSEQYFGPGTRLTVT.

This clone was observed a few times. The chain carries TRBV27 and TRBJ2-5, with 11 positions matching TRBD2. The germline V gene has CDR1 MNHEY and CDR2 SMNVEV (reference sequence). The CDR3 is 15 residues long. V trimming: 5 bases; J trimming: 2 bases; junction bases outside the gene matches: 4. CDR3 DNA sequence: TGTGCCAGCAGTCCCGGGACTAGCGGTCAAGAGACCCAGTACTTC. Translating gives CASSPGTSGQETQYF.

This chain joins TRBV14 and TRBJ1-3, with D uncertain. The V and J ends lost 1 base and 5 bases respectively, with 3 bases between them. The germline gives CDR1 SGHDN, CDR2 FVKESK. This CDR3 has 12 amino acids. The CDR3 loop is CASSQVRNTIYF. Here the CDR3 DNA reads TGTGCCAGCAGCCAAGTAAGAAACACCATATATTTT. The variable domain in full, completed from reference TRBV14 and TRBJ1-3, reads EAGVTQFPSHSVIEKGQTVTLRCDPISGHDNLYWYRRVMGKEIKFLLHFVKESKQDESGMPNNRFLAERTGGTYSTLKVQPAELEDSGVYFCASSQVRNTIYFGEGSWLTVV.

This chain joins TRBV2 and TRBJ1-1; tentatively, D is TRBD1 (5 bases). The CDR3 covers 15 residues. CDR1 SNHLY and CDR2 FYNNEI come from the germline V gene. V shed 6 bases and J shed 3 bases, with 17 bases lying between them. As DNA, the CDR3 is TGTGCCAGCAGCTCGGGAGGGGTTCCGGACACTGAAGCTTTCTTT. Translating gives CASSSGGVPDTEAFF.

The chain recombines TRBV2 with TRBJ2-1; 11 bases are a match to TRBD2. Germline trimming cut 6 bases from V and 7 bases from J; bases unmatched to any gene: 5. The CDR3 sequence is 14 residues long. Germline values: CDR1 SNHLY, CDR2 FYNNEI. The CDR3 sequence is CASSLLAGGNEQFF. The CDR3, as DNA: TGTGCCAGCAGCCTTCTAGCGGGGGGTAATGAGCAGTTCTTC.

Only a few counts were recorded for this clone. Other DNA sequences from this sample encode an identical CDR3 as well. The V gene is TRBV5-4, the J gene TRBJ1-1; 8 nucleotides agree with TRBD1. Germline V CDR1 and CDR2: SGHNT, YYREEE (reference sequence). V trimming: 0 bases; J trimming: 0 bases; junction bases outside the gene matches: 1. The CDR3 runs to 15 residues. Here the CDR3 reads CASSLGQGLNTEAFF. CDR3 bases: TGTGCCAGCAGCTTGGGACAGGGGCTGAACACTGAAGCTTTCTTT.

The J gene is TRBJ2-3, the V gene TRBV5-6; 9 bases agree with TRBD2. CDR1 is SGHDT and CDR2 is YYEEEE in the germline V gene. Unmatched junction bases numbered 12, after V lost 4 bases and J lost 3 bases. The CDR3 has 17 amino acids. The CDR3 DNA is TGTGCCAGCAGCCAAAGGGGGCGGGGGGGCCGGACAGATACGCAGTATTTT. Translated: CASSQRGRGGRTDTQYF.

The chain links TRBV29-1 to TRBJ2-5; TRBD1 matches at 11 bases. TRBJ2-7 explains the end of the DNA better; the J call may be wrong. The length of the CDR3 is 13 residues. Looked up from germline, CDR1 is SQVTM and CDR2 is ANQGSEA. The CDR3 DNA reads TGCAGCGTCTTAGGACAGGGGGCCAACGAGCAGTACTTC. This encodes CSVLGQGANEQYF.

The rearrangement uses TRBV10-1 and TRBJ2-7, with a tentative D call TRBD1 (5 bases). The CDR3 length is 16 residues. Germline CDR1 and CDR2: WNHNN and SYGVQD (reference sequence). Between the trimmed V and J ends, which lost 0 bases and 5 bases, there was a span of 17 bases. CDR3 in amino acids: CASSESSMGRLDEQYF. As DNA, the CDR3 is TGCGCCAGCAGTGAGTCGAGTATGGGGCGCCTGGACGAGCAGTACTTC.

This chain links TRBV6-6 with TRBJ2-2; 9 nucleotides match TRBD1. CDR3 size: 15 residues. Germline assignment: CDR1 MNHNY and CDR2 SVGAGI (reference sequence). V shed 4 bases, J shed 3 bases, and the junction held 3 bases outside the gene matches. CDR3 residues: CASSSGTGHTGELFF. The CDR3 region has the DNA TGTGCCAGCAGTTCCGGGACAGGGCACACCGGGGAGCTGTTTTTT.

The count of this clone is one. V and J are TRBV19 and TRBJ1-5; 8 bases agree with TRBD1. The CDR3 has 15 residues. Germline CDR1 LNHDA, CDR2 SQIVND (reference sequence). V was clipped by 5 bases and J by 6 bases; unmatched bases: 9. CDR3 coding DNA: TGTGCCAGTAGTTTAGGGACAGGCAGTGTTCAGCCCCAGCATTTT. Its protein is CASSLGTGSVQPQHF.

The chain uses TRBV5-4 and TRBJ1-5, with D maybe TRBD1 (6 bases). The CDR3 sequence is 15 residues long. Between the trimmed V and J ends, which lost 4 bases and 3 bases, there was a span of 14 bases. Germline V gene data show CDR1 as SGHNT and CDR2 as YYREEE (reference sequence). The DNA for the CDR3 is TGTGCCAGCAGCCCGGCGGGGGCTCTCAATCAGCCCCAGCATTTT. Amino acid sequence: CASSPAGALNQPQHF.

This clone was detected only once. The chain's CDR3 is CASGRTSGANEKLFF. The CDR3 bases are TGTGCTAGTGGGAGGACGTCCGGGGCTAATGAAAAACTGTTTTTT. The chain links TRBV12-5 to TRBJ1-4; D remains unclear. Trimming cost V 6 bases and J 3 bases, with 14 bases left between them. CDR1 LGHNT and CDR2 FRNRAP come from the germline V gene. The CDR3 is 15 amino acids.

CDR3 nucleotide sequence: TGTGCCAGCAGTGTCAACAGGGGGCGAGACTATGGCTACACCTTC. This codes for CASSVNRGRDYGYTF. V is TRBV6-1 and J is TRBJ1-2, with TRBD1 identical over 9 bases. The V gene end was trimmed by 4 bases and the J gene end by 3 bases; junction bases not matched to a gene: 6. This CDR3 spans 15 amino acids. Germline loops: CDR1 MNHNS, CDR2 SASEGT.

CDR3 bases: TGCGCCAGCAGCCCCAAGTGGGGGGAAGGGACTGAAGCTTTCTTT. It encodes CASSPKWGEGTEAFF. J is TRBJ1-1 and V is TRBV4-1; a possible D gene is TRBD1 (5 bases). The germline gives CDR1 MGHRA, CDR2 YSYEKL. Trimming shortened V by 4 bases and J by 5 bases, and 17 bases separated the two germline ends. The CDR3 has 15 amino acids.

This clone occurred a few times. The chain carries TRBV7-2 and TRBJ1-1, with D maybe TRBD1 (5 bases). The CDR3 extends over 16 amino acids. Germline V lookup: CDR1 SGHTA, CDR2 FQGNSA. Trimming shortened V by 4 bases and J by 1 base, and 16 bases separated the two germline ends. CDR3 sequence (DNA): TGTGCCAGCAGCTCCATCCTCGGGGGAAAGAACACTGAAGCTTTCTTT. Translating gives CASSSILGGKNTEAFF.

The CDR3 region has the DNA TGTGCCAGTAGTACCATACAACAGGCTTCTAATGAAAAACTGTTTTTT. Translated: CASSTIQQASNEKLFF. V usage is TRBV19 and J usage is TRBJ1-4; TRBD1 might be the D (5 bases). The V end lost 4 bases, the J end lost 3 bases, and 15 bases lay between the germline ends. The germline V gene encodes CDR1 LNHDA and CDR2 SQIVND (reference sequence). This CDR3 is built from 16 residues.